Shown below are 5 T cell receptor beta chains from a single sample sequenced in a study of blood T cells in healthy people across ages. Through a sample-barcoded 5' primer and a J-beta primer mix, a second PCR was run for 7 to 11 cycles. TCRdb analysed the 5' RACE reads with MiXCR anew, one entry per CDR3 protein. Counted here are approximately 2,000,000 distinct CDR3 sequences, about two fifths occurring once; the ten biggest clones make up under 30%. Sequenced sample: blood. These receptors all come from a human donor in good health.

The CDR3 sequence: CASSLTTGDYEQYF. The CDR3 DNA reads TGCGCCAGCAGCTTGACTACAGGGGACTACGAGCAGTACTTC. This sequence joins TRBV5-1 and TRBJ2-7; 7 bases agree with TRBD1. The CDR3 runs 14 residues. V lost 1 base to trimming and J lost 3 bases; unmatched junction nucleotides: 4. Per germline, CDR1 SGHRS and CDR2 YFSETQ.

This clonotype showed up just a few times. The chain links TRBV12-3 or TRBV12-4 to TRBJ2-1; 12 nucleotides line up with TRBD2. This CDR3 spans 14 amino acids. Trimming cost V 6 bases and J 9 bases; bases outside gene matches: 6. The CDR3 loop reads CASSWTSGDAEQFF. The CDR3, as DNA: TGTGCCAGCAGCTGGACTAGCGGGGATGCTGAGCAGTTCTTC.

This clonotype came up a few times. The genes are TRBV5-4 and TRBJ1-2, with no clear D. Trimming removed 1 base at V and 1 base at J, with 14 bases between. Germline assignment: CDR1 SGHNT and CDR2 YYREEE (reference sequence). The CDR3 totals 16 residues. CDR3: CASSLPAGRFNYGYTF. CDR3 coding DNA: TGTGCCAGCAGCTTGCCTGCAGGACGGTTTAACTATGGCTACACCTTC. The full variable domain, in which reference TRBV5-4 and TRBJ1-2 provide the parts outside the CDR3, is ETGVTQSPTHLIKTRGQQVTLRCSSQSGHNTVSWYQQALGQGPQFIFQYYREEENGRGNFPPRFSGLQFPNYSSELNVNALELDDSALYLCASSLPAGRFNYGYTFGSGTRLTVV.

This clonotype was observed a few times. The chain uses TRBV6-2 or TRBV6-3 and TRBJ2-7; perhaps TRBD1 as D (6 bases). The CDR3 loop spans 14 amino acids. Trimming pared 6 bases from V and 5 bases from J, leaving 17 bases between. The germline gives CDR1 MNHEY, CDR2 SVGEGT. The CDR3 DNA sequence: TGTGCCAGCAGAGATCACAGGGTAGGCAACGAGCAGTACTTC. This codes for CASRDHRVGNEQYF.

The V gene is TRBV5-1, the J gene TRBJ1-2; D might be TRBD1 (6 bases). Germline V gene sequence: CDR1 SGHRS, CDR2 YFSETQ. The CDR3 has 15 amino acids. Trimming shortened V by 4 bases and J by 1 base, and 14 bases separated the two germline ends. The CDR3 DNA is TGCGCCAGCAGCCCATACAGGGAAAATAACTATGGCTACACCTTC. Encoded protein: CASSPYRENNYGYTF.